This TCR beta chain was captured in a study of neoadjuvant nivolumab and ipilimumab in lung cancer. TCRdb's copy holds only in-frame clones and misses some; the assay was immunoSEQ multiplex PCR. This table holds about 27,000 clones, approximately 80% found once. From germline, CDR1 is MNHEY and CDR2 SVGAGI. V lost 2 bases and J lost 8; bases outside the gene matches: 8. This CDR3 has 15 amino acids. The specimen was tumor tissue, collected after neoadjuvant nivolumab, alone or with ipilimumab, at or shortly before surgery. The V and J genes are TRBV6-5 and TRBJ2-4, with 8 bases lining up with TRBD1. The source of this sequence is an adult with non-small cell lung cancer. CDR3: CASSYQDRAGDIQYF. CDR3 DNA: TGTGCCAGCAGTTACCAGGACAGGGCCGGTGACATTCAGTACTTC.